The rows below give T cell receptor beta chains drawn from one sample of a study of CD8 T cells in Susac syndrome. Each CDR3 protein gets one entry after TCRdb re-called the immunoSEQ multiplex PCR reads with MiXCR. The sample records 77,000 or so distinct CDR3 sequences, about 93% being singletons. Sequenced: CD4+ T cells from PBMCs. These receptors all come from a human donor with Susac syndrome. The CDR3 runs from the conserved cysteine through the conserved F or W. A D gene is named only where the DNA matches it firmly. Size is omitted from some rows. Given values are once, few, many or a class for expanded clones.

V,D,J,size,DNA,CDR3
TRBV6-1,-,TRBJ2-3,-,TGTGCCAGCTCCCGAGTCAACACAGATACGCAGTATTTT,CASSRVNTDTQYF
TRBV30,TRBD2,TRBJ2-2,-,TGTGCCTGGATCCTGGGACTAGCGCCCGGGGAGCTGTTTTTT,CAWILGLAPGELFF
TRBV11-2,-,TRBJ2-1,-,TGTGCCAGCAGCGTTGTAGGAACGACAAACAATGAGCAGTTCTTC,CASSVVGTTNNEQFF
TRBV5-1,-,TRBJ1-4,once,TGCGCCAGCCACGCCAGGCCTAATGAAAAACTGTTTTTT,CASHARPNEKLFF
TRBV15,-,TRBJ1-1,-,TGTGCCACCAGCAGAGATACTGGAGAGACTGAAGCTTTCTTT,CATSRDTGETEAFF
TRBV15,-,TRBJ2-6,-,TGTGCCACCAGCAGAGTGACCTCTGGGGCCAACGTCCTGACTTTC,CATSRVTSGANVLTF
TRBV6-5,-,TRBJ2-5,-,TGTGCCAGCCGTCTCGGCAACCAAGAGACCCAGTACTTC,CASRLGNQETQYF
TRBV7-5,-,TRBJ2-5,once,-,CISVPEAMPPRGQETQYF
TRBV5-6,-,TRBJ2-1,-,TGTGCCAGCAGCCCTAAGGACCGTCAGGCGGGTGAGCAGTTCTTC,CASSPKDRQAGEQFF
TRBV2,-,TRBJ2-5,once,TGTGCCAGCAGTCCGCACGGTTGGGCCGGCCAAGAGACCCAGTACTTC,CASSPHGWAGQETQYF
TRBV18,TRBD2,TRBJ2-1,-,TGTGCCAGCTCACCCCCGGGACTAGCGGGGGGACTTTCCTACAATGAGCAGTTCTTC,CASSPPGLAGGLSYNEQFF
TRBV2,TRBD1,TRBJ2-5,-,TGTGCCAGCACCCAGGACAGGGGTAGTGTAGAGACCCAGTACTTC,CASTQDRGSVETQYF
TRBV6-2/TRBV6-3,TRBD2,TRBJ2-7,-,TGTGCCAGCAGTTTTCGGACTAGCGGGACGTACGAGCAGTACTTC,CASSFRTSGTYEQYF
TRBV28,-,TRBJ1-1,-,TGTGCCAGCAGTTTGGAGGGGACTGAAGCTTTCTTT,CASSLEGTEAFF